Below are 8 T cell receptor beta chains sequenced from a single sample in a study of vaccination effects on CD4 cells after COVID-19. These receptors' targets are unknown. TCRdb's table, derived via immunoSEQ multiplex PCR, lists solely in-frame clones and lacks some. The data contain tens of thousands of clones, around 67% of them singletons. Researchers isolated CD4+ T cells once approximately ten days of culture had elapsed. This specimen consisted of CD4+ T cells from PBMCs cultured without peptide, obtained before COVID-19 vaccination. Every receptor here comes from a human donor who received a COVID-19 vaccine.

The V call is TRBV7-9, the J call TRBJ2-7; D uncertain. V lost 1 base and J lost 0, with 1 base in between. Germline CDR1 reads SEHNR; CDR2 reads FQNEAQ (reference sequence). The CDR3 sequence is 12 residues long. The CDR3: CASSLGSYEQYF. As DNA, the CDR3 is TGTGCCAGCAGCTTAGGCTCCTACGAGCAGTACTTC.

Regarding this clone: The same CDR3 is also encoded by other DNA sequences in this sample. This chain connects TRBV28 to TRBJ1-2, with D unresolved. CDR1 and CDR2 (germline): MDHEN, SYDVKM. V dropped 5 bases and J dropped 5 bases, with 12 bases sitting between them. This CDR3 has 13 amino acids. The CDR3 DNA is TGTGCCAGCAGTCTGTCGACTGCGTATGGCTACACCTTC. It specifies CASSLSTAYGYTF.

This clone was found a few times. The V gene is TRBV6-5, the J gene TRBJ2-1, with D perhaps TRBD2 (7 bases). Germline V CDR1 and CDR2: MNHEY, SVGAGI. Trimming took off 4 bases at V and 10 bases at J, with 11 bases between the two ends. The CDR3 extends over 12 amino acids. The CDR3 loop is CASSLRGGEQFF. For the CDR3, the DNA is TGTGCCAGCAGTTTAAGGGGGGGAGAGCAGTTCTTC.

The chain carries TRBV9 and TRBJ2-3; 8 positions match TRBD2. Trimming removed 4 bases from V and 2 bases from J; junction bases left unmatched: 9. Germline V CDR1 and CDR2: SGDLS, YYNGEE. The CDR3 consists of 16 residues. CDR3 coding DNA: TGTGCCAGCAGCCCCATGGGCGGGGGGTACACAGATACGCAGTATTTT. It is translated as CASSPMGGGYTDTQYF. Full variable domain (rest looked up from reference TRBV9 and TRBJ2-3): DSGVTQTPKHLITATGQRVTLRCSPRSGDLSVYWYQQSLDQGLQFLIQYYNGEERAKGNILERFSAQQFPDLHSELNLSSLELGDSALYFCASSPMGGGYTDTQYFGPGTRLTVL.

In DNA form, the CDR3 reads TGTGCCAGCAGCTTAGAGTTCAGCATGAACACTGAAGCTTTCTTT. Its protein product is CASSLEFSMNTEAFF. The chain links TRBV7-9 to TRBJ1-1; D is unclear. With 1 base removed from V and 0 bases from J, the gap between germline ends came to 9 bases. CDR1 and CDR2 from the germline V gene are SEHNR and FQNEAQ (reference sequence). This CDR3 comprises 15 residues.

This clone was seen only a few times. The chain recombines TRBV2 with TRBJ1-2; a possible D gene is TRBD1 (6 bases). Germline CDR1 and CDR2: SNHLY and FYNNEI. V was trimmed by 6 bases and J by 8 bases, leaving 16 bases between them. This CDR3 has 13 amino acids. Here the CDR3 DNA reads TGTGCCAGCAGATCAGGGGAAGCGAGCGGCTACACCTTC. This codes for CASRSGEASGYTF.

This chain joins TRBV7-6 and TRBJ2-3, with D possibly matching TRBD1 (5 bases). The V end lost 3 bases, the J end lost 2 bases, and 9 bases lay between the germline ends. Germline V gives CDR1 SGHVS, CDR2 FNYEAQ. The CDR3 contains 14 residues. In DNA, the CDR3 is TGTGCCAGCAGCTTTAGGGGATTCACAGATACGCAGTATTTT. Its translation: CASSFRGFTDTQYF.

J is TRBJ1-5 and V is TRBV3-1 (or the pseudogene TRBV3-2), with TRBD1 as a possible D gene (5 bases). V was clipped by 5 bases and J by 6 bases, with 8 bases between them. Germline CDR1 is LGHDT and CDR2 is YNNKEL (reference sequence). The CDR3 has 12 amino acids. CDR3 region: CASSRGTQPQHF. The CDR3 region has the DNA TGTGCCAGCAGCAGGGGAACTCAGCCCCAGCATTTT.